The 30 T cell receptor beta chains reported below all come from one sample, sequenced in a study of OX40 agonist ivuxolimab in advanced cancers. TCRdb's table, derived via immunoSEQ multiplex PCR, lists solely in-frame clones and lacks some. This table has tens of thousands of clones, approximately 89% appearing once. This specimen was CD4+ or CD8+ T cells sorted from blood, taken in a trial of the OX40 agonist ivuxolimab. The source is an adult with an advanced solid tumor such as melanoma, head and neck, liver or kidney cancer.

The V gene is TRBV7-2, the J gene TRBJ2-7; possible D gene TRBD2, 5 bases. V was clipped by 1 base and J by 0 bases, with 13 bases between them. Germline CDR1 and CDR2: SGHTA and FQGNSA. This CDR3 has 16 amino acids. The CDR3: CASSLVRAGSSYEQYF. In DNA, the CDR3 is TGTGCCAGCAGCTTAGTCCGAGCTGGGAGCTCCTACGAGCAGTACTTC. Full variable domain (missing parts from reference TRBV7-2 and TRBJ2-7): GAGVSQSPSNKVTEKGKDVELRCDPISGHTALYWYRQSLGQGLEFLIYFQGNSAPDKSGLPSDRFSAERTGGSVSTLTIQRTQQEDSAVYLCASSLVRAGSSYEQYFGPGTRLTVT.

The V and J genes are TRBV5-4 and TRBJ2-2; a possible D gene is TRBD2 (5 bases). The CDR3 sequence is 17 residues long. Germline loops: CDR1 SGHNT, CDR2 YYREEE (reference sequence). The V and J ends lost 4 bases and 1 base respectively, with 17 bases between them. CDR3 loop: CASSPRAGSLNTGELFF. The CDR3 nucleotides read TGTGCCAGCAGCCCGAGGGCCGGGTCCCTGAACACCGGGGAGCTGTTTTTT.

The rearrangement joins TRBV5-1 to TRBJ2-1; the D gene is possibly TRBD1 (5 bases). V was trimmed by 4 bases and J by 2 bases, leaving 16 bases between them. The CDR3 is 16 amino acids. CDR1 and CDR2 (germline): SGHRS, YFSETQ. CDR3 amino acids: CASSPDSSYPYNEQFF. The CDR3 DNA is TGCGCCAGCAGCCCAGACAGTTCCTACCCCTACAATGAGCAGTTCTTC. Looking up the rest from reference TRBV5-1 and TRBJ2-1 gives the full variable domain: KAGVTQTPRYLIKTRGQQVTLSCSPISGHRSVSWYQQTPGQGLQFLFEYFSETQRNKGNFPGRFSGRQFSNSRSEMNVSTLELGDSALYLCASSPDSSYPYNEQFFGPGTRLTVL.

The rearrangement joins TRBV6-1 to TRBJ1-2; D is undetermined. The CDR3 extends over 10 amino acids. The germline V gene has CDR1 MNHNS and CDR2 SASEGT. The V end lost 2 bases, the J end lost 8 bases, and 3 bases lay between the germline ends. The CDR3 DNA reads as TGTGCCAGCAGTGAACCGGGCTACACCTTC. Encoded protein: CASSEPGYTF.

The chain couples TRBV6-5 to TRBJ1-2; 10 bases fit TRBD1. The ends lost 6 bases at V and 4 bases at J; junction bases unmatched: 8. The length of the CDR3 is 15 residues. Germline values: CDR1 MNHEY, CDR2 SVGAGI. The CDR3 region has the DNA TGTGCCAGCAGACGAGGACAGGGGGGTGTCTATGGCTACACCTTC. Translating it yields CASRRGQGGVYGYTF.

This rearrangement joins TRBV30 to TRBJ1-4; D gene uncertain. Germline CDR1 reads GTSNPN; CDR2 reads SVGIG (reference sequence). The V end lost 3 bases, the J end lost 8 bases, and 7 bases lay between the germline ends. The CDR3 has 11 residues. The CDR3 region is CAWRKQEKLFF. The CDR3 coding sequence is TGTGCCTGGAGGAAACAGGAAAAACTGTTTTTT.

The CDR3 coding sequence is TGTGCCAGCAGTTATTGGAGGGACACTGAAGCTTTCTTT. Translating gives CASSYWRDTEAFF. V usage is TRBV6-1 and J usage is TRBJ1-1; no reliable D call. V shed 5 bases and J shed 3 bases, with 10 bases lying between them. The CDR3 contains 13 residues. The V gene's germline CDR1 is MNHNS and CDR2 SASEGT.

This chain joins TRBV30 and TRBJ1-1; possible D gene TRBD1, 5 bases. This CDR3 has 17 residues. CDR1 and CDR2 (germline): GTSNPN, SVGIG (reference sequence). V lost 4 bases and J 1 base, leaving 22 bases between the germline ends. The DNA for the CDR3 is TGTGCCTGGATATCGTCGTCTAGAGGGACGGCGAACACTGAAGCTTTCTTT. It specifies CAWISSSRGTANTEAFF. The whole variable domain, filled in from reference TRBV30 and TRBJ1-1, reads SQTIHQWPATLVQPVGSPLSLECTVEGTSNPNLYWYRQAAGRGLQLLFYSVGIGQISSEVPQNLSASRPQDRQFILSSKKLLLSDSGFYLCAWISSSRGTANTEAFFGQGTRLTVV.

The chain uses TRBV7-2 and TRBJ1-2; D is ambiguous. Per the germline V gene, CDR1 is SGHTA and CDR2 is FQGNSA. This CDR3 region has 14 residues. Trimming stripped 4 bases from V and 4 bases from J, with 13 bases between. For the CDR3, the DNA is TGTGCCAGCAGCTCGGGATTCGACCCCTATGGCTACACCTTC. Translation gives CASSSGFDPYGYTF.

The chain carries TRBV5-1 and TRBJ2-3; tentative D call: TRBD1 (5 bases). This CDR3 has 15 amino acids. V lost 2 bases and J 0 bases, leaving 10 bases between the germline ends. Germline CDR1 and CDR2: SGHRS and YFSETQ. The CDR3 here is CASSFEGQSTDTQYF. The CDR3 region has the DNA TGCGCCAGCAGCTTTGAAGGACAAAGCACAGATACGCAGTATTTT.

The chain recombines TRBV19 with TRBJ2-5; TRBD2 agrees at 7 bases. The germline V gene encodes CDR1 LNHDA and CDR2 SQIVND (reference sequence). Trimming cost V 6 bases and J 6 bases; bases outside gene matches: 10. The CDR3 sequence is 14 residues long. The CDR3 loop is CASREGGGLQTQYF. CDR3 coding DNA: TGTGCCAGTAGAGAGGGCGGGGGACTCCAGACCCAGTACTTC.

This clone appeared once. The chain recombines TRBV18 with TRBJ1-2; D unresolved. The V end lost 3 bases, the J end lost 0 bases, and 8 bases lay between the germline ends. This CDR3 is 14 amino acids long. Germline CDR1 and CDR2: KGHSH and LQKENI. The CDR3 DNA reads TGTGCCAGCTCACCGACGGGGACTAACTATGGCTACACCTTC. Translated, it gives CASSPTGTNYGYTF.

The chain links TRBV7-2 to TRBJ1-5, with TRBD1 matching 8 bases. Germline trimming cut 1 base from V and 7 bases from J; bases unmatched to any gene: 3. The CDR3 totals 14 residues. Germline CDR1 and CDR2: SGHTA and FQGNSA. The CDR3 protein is CASSLGTGKQPQHF. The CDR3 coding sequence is TGTGCCAGCAGCTTAGGGACAGGGAAACAGCCCCAGCATTTT.

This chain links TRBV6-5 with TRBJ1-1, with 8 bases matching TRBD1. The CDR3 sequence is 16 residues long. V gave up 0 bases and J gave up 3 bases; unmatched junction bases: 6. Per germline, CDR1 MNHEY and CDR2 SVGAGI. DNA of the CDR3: TGTGCCAGCAGTTACTCTCTTACAGGGGGGTACACTGAAGCTTTCTTT. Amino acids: CASSYSLTGGYTEAFF.

The CDR3 region is CASSLRQAVDTEAFF. The DNA for the CDR3 is TGCGCCAGCAGCTTGCGGCAGGCGGTGGACACTGAAGCTTTCTTT. The genes are TRBV5-1 and TRBJ1-1; D gene unclear. Germline V gene sequence: CDR1 SGHRS, CDR2 YFSETQ. The CDR3 has 15 residues. Trimming shortened V by 1 base and J by 3 bases, and 13 bases separated the two germline ends.

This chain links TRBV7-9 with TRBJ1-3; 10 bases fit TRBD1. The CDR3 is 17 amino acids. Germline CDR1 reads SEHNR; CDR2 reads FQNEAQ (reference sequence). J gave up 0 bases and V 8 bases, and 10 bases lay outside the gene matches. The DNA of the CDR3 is TGTGCCAGCGCCCCCGGGACAGGGGTCAACTCTGGAAACACCATATATTTT. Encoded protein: CASAPGTGVNSGNTIYF.

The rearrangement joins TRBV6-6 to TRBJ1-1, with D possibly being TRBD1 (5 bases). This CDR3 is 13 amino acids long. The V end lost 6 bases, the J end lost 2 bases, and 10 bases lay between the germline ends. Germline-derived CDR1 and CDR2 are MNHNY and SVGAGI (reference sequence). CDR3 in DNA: TGTGCCAGCAGCCAGACAGTAAACACTGAAGCTTTCTTT. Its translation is CASSQTVNTEAFF.

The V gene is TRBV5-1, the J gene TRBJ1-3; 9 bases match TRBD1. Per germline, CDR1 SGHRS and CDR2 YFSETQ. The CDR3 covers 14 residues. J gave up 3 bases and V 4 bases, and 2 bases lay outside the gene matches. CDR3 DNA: TGCGCCAGCAGCACGACAGGGGGTGGAAACACCATATATTTT. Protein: CASSTTGGGNTIYF.

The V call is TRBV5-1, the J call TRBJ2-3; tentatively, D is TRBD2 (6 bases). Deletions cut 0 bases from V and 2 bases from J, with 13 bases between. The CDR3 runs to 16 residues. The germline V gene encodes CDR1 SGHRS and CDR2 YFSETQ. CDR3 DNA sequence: TGCGCCAGCAGCTTGGCGGCGGGGAGGATCACAGATACGCAGTATTTT. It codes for CASSLAAGRITDTQYF. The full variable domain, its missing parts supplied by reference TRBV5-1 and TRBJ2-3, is KAGVTQTPRYLIKTRGQQVTLSCSPISGHRSVSWYQQTPGQGLQFLFEYFSETQRNKGNFPGRFSGRQFSNSRSEMNVSTLELGDSALYLCASSLAAGRITDTQYFGPGTRLTVL.

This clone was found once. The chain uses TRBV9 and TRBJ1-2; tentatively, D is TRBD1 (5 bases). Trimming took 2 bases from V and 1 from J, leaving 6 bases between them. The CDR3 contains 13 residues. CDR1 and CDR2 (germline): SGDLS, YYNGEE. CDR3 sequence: CASSVQGNYGYTF. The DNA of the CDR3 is TGTGCCAGCAGCGTCCAGGGTAACTATGGCTACACCTTC.

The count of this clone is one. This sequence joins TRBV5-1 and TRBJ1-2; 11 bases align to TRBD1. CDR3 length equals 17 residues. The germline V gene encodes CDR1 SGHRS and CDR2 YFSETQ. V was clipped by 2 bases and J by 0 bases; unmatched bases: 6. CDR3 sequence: CASSLGTGGSTNYGYTF. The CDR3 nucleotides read TGCGCCAGCAGCTTAGGGACAGGGGGTTCGACTAACTATGGCTACACCTTC.

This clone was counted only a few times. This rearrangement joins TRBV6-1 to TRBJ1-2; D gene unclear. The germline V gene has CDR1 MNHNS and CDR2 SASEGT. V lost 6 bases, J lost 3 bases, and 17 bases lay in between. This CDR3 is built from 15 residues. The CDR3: CASSATLRSDYGYTF. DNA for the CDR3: TGTGCCAGCAGCGCTACCTTAAGGAGCGACTATGGCTACACCTTC.

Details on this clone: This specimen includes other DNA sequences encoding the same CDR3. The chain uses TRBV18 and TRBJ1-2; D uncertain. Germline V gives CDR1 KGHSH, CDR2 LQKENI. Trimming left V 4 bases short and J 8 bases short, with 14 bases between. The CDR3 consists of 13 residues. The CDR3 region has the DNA TGTGCCAGCTCACGAGGTAAGGGCTGGGGCTACACCTTC. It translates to CASSRGKGWGYTF. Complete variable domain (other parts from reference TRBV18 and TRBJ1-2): NAGVMQNPRHLVRRRGQEARLRCSPMKGHSHVYWYRQLPEEGLKFMVYLQKENIIDESGMPKERFSAEFPKEGPSILRIQQVVRGDSAAYFCASSRGKGWGYTFGSGTRLTVV.

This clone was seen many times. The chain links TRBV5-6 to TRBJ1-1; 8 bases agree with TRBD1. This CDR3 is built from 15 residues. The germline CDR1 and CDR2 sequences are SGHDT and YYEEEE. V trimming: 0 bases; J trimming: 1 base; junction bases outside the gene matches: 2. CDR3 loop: CASSLAGGKNTEAFF. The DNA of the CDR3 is TGTGCCAGCAGCTTGGCAGGGGGCAAGAACACTGAAGCTTTCTTT.

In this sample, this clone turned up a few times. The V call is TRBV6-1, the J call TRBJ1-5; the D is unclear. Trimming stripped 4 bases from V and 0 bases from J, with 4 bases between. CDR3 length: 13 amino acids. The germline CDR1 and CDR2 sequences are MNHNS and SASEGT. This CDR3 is CASSAISNQPQHF. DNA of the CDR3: TGTGCCAGCAGTGCGATTAGCAATCAGCCCCAGCATTTT.

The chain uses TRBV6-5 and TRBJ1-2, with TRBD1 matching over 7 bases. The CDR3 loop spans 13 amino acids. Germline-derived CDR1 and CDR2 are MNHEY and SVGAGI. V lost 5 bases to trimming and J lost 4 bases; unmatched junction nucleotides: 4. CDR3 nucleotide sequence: TGTGCCAGCAGTGAGACAGGGCGCTATGGCTACACCTTC. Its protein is CASSETGRYGYTF.

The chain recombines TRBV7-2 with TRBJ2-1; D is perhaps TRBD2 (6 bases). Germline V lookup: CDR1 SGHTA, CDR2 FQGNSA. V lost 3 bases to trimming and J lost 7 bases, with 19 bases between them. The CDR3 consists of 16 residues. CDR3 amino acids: CASSLWFAGQLNEQFF. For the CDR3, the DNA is TGTGCCAGCAGCTTGTGGTTCGCGGGGCAGTTGAATGAGCAGTTCTTC.

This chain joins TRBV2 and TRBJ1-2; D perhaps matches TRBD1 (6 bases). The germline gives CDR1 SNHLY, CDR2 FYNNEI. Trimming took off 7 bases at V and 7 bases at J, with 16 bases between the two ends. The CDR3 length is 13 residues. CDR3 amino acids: CASNDRSAGGYTF. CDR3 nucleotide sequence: TGTGCCAGCAACGACAGGTCCGCTGGTGGCTACACCTTC. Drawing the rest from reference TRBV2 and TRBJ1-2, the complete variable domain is EPEVTQTPSHQVTQMGQEVILRCVPISNHLYFYWYRQILGQKVEFLVSFYNNEISEKSEIFDDQFSVERPDGSNFTLKIRSTKLEDSAMYFCASNDRSAGGYTFGSGTRLTVV.

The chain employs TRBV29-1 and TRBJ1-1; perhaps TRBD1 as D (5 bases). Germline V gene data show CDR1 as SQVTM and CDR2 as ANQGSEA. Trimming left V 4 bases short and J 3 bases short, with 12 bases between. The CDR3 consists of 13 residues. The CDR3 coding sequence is TGCAGCGTTGCTGGACGGGGGGACACTGAAGCTTTCTTT. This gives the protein CSVAGRGDTEAFF.

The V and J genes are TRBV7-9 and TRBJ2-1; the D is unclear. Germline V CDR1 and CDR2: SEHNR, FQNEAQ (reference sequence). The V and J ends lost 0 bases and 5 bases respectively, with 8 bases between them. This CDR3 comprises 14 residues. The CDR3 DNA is TGTGCCAGCAGCTTAGCGTTTCAGAACAATGAGCAGTTCTTC. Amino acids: CASSLAFQNNEQFF.